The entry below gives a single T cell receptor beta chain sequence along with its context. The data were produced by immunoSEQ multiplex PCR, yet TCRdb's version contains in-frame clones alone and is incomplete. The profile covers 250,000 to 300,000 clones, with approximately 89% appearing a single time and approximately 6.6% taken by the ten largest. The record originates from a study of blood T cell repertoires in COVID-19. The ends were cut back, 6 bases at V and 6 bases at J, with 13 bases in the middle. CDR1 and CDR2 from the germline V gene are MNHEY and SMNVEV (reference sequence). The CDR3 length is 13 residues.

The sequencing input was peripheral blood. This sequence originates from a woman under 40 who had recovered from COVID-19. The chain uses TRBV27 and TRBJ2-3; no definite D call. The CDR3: CASRPNYPDTQYF. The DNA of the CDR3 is TGTGCCAGCAGACCTAATTATCCGGATACGCAGTATTTT.